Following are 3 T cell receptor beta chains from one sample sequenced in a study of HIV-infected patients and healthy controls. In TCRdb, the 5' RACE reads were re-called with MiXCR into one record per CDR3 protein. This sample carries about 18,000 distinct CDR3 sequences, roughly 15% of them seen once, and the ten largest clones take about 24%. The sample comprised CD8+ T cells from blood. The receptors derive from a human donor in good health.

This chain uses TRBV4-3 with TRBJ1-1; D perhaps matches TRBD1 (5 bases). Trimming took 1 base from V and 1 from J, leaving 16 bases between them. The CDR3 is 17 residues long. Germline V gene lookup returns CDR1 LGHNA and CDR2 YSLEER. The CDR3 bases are TGCGCCAGCAGCCAAGTGGGGTTGGGACGCTCGAACACTGAAGCTTTCTTT. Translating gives CASSQVGLGRSNTEAFF.

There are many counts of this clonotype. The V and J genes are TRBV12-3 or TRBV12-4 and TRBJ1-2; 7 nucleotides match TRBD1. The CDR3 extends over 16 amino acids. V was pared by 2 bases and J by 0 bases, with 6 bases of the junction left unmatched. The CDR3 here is CASSLWDRPSNYGYTF. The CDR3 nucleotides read TGTGCCAGCAGTTTATGGGACAGACCTTCTAACTATGGCTACACCTTC.

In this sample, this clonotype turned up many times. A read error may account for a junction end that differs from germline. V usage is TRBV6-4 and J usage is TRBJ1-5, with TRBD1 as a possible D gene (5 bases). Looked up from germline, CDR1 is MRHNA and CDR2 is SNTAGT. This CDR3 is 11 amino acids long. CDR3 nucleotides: TGTGCCAGCAGTGTATTTTACAGGACCATTTTT. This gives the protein CASSVFYRTIF.